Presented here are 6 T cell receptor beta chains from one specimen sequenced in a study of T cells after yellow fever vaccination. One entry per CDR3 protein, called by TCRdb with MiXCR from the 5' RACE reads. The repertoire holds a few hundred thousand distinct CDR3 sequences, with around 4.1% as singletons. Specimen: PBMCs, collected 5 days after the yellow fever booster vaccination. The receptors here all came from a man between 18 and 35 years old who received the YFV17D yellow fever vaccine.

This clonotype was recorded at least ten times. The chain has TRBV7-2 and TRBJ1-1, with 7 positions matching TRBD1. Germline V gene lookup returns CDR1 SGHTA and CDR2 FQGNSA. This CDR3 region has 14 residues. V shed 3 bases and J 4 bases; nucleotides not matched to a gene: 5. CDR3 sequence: CASSFQTGSTEAFF. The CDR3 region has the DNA TGTGCCAGCAGCTTTCAGACAGGGTCCACTGAAGCTTTCTTT. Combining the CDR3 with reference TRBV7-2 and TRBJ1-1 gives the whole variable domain GAGVSQSPSNKVTEKGKDVELRCDPISGHTALYWYRQSLGQGLEFLIYFQGNSAPDKSGLPSDRFSAERTGGSVSTLTIQRTQQEDSAVYLCASSFQTGSTEAFFGQGTRLTVV.

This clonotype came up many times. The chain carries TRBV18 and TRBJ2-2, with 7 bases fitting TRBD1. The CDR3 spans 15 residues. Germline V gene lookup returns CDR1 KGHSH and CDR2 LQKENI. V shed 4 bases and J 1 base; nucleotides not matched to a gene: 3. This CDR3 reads CASSRRQGNTGELFF. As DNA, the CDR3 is TGTGCCAGCTCACGGCGACAGGGGAACACCGGGGAGCTGTTTTTT.

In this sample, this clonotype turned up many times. The CDR3 DNA reads TGTGCCAGCAGTTTCCGCCAGCCGAATCAGCCCCAGCATTTT. As protein: CASSFRQPNQPQHF. V is TRBV28 and J is TRBJ1-5; D is uncertain. The ends were cut back, 3 bases at V and 4 bases at J, with 10 bases in the middle. CDR1 is MDHEN, CDR2 SYDVKM, per germline. The CDR3 contains 14 residues.

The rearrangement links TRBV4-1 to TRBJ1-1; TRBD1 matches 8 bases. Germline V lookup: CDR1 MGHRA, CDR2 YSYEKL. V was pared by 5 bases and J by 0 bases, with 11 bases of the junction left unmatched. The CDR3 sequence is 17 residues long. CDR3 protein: CASSYGQGDLLNTEAFF. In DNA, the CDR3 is TGCGCCAGCAGCTACGGACAGGGAGATTTACTGAACACTGAAGCTTTCTTT.

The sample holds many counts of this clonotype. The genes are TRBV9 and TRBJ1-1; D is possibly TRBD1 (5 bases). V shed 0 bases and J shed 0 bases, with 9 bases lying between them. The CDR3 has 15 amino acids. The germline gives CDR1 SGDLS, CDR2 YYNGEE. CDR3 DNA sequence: TGTGCCAGCAGCGTAGGTCAGGGCATGAACACTGAAGCTTTCTTT. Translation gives CASSVGQGMNTEAFF.

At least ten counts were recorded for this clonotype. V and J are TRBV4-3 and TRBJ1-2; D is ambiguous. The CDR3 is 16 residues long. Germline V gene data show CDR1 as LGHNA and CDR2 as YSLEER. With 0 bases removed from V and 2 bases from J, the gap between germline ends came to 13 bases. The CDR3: CASSQDGVTHNYGYTF. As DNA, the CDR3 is TGCGCCAGCAGCCAAGATGGGGTCACACACAACTATGGCTACACCTTC.